The 14 T cell receptor beta chains below all came from one sample that was sequenced in a study of read filtering for tumor transcriptome and immune sequencing. The library was built from about 400 ng RNA with molecular barcoded adaptors for alpha/delta and beta/gamma chains. One entry per CDR3 protein results from TCRdb running MiXCR on the reads. The profile shows tens of thousands of distinct CDR3 sequences, over 9.5% of them singletons. Input material: a population of CD138-negative cells sorted from bone marrow. The receptors come from a donor at least 40 years old with multiple myeloma.

The table lists this clonotype with many counts. V and J are TRBV2 and TRBJ2-3; D gene ambiguous. Germline CDR1 SNHLY, CDR2 FYNNEI. V was shortened by 3 bases and J by 6 bases, with 7 bases between the two germline ends. The CDR3 loop spans 12 amino acids. CDR3 sequence: CASSEALDTQYF. Here the CDR3 DNA reads TGTGCCAGCAGTGAGGCTCTGGATACGCAGTATTTT.

This clonotype was seen ten or more times. The V call is TRBV24-1, the J call TRBJ2-1, with D hard to call. In germline, CDR1 is KGHDR, CDR2 SFDVKD. V was pared by 3 bases and J by 9 bases, with 14 bases between. This CDR3 spans 14 amino acids. CDR3 residues: CATSDLRPLSEQFF. As DNA, the CDR3 is TGTGCCACCAGTGATCTTAGACCCCTGTCTGAGCAGTTCTTC.

This clonotype has a count of ten or more. The V gene is TRBV29-1, the J gene TRBJ1-1; 7 bases agree with TRBD1. The CDR3 sequence is 13 residues long. Germline V gives CDR1 SQVTM, CDR2 ANQGSEA. Germline trimming cut 5 bases from V and 0 bases from J; bases unmatched to any gene: 3. The CDR3 DNA is TGCAGCGTTCGGGACAGCCTGAACACTGAAGCTTTCTTT. Protein sequence: CSVRDSLNTEAFF. Together with reference TRBV29-1 and TRBJ1-1, the CDR3 gives the full variable domain: SAVISQKPSRDICQRGTSLTIQCQVDSQVTMMFWYRQQPGQSLTLIATANQGSEATYESGFVIDKFPISRPNLTFSTLTVSNMSPEDSSIYLCSVRDSLNTEAFFGQGTRLTVV.

This clonotype has ten or more counts. The rearrangement uses TRBV12-3 or TRBV12-4 and TRBJ2-7; D is perhaps TRBD1 (5 bases). The germline V and J ends were trimmed by 5 bases and 1 base, with 9 bases remaining between them. The CDR3 runs to 13 residues. Written as DNA, the CDR3 is TGTGCCAGCAGTACACAGGAGTCCTACGAGCAGTACTTC. Protein: CASSTQESYEQYF.

In this sample, this clonotype turned up many times. The chain uses TRBV10-3 and TRBJ2-6; the D gene is possibly TRBD1 (5 bases). The germline CDR1 and CDR2 sequences are ENHRY and SYGVKD. The CDR3 sequence is 16 residues long. V shed 2 bases and J shed 0 bases, with 8 bases lying between them. The CDR3 nucleotides are TGTGCCATCAGTGAGCCGACAGTCTCTGGGGCCAACGTCCTGACTTTC. It translates to CAISEPTVSGANVLTF.

This clonotype was recorded many times. This sequence joins TRBV4-3 and TRBJ1-1; 7 positions agree with TRBD1. This CDR3 has 13 amino acids. J was trimmed by 5 bases and V by 4 bases; bases with no gene match: 4. From germline, CDR1 is LGHNA and CDR2 YSLEER. In nucleotides, the CDR3 is TGCGCCAGCAGCCTTGGACAGGCTACTGAAGCTTTCTTT. It is translated as CASSLGQATEAFF.

With respect to this clonotype: Germline and junction disagree at one end, which may indicate a read error. The chain couples TRBV18 to TRBJ1-4; a weak D match, TRBD1 (5 bases). The CDR3 covers 12 residues. Looked up from germline, CDR1 is KGHSH and CDR2 is LQKENI. Here the CDR3 DNA reads TGTGCCAGCTCCAGGGCGCGGGAAAGACTGTTTTTC. This gives the protein CASSRARERLFF.

This clonotype was detected ten times or more. The DNA for the CDR3 is TGTGCCACCAGTGATCCAGGGCGCGGGAACACCGGGGAGCTGTTTTTT. This sequence encodes CATSDPGRGNTGELFF. J is TRBJ2-2 and V is TRBV24-1, with D perhaps matching TRBD1 (5 bases). The CDR3 runs to 16 residues. Germline CDR1 and CDR2: KGHDR and SFDVKD. Trimming pared 3 bases from V and 1 base from J, leaving 11 bases between.

In its sample, this clonotype was seen many times. The genes are TRBV30 and TRBJ1-5; 8 nucleotides align to TRBD1. Per germline, CDR1 GTSNPN and CDR2 SVGIG (reference sequence). This CDR3 has 14 amino acids. V was clipped by 4 bases and J by 6 bases; unmatched bases: 8. The CDR3 loop is CAWKPGGSGQPQHF. The CDR3 DNA follows: TGTGCCTGGAAGCCAGGGGGCTCGGGTCAGCCCCAGCATTTT.

This clonotype was counted between two and nine times. It may be a read error: a sequence one base away is much more abundant. The chain combines TRBV30 with TRBJ1-5, with D unclear. V was clipped by 0 bases and J by 5 bases, with 8 bases between them. Looked up from germline, CDR1 is GTSNPN and CDR2 is SVGIG (reference sequence). There are 13 residues in the CDR3. The CDR3 coding sequence is TGTGCCTGGAGTGTGCCAAGGGATCAGCCCCAGCATTTT. It encodes CAWSVPRDQPQHF.

In its sample, this clonotype was seen many times. The V call is TRBV12-3 or TRBV12-4, the J call TRBJ2-2; tentative D call: TRBD1 (6 bases). V lost 3 bases and J 4 bases, leaving 9 bases between the germline ends. The CDR3 totals 14 residues. CDR3 sequence: CASSFVGGTGELFF. The CDR3 coding sequence is TGTGCCAGCAGTTTTGTAGGGGGCACCGGGGAGCTGTTTTTT.

This clonotype was recorded at least ten times. In DNA, the CDR3 is TGCGCCAGCAGCTTGGACCCGGACAATATGAACACCGGGGAGCTGTTTTTT. Translated: CASSLDPDNMNTGELFF. This chain uses TRBV5-1 with TRBJ2-2; the D gene is possibly TRBD1 (5 bases). CDR3 length equals 17 residues. Germline values: CDR1 SGHRS, CDR2 YFSETQ. V shed 0 bases and J shed 1 base, with 13 bases lying between them.

This clonotype has at least ten counts. A read error may explain this, as a much larger clone is one base away. The chain employs TRBV29-1 and TRBJ2-1, with 14 nucleotides matching TRBD2. The CDR3 has 14 residues. Germline V lookup: CDR1 SQVTM, CDR2 ANQGSEA. J lost 12 bases, V lost 4 bases, and 8 bases had no gene match. DNA of the CDR3: TGCAGCGTTGTGGGACTAGCGGGAGTCTATGTGCAGTTCTTC. Its protein is CSVVGLAGVYVQFF.

This clonotype was picked up many times. The chain uses TRBV12-5 and TRBJ2-1; D is possibly TRBD2 (7 bases). V was cut by 6 bases and J by 5 bases, with 17 bases left in between. CDR3 length: 15 amino acids. The V gene's germline CDR1 is LGHNT and CDR2 FRNRAP. CDR3 residues: CASGRGAGGNNEQFF. CDR3 coding DNA: TGTGCTAGTGGCCGGGGGGCGGGCGGCAACAATGAGCAGTTCTTC.